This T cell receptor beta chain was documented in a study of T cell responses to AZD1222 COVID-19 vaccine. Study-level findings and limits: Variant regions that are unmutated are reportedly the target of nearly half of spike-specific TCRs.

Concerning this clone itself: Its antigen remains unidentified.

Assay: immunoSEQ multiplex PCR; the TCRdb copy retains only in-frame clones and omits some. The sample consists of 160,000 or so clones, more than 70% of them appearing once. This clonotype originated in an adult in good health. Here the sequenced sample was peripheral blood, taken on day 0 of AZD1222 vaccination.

The CDR3 DNA is TGTGCCAGCAGTTACTCGTCCAGGGGAGGAACAGATACGCAGTATTTT. This translates into CASSYSSRGGTDTQYF. The V call is TRBV6-5, the J call TRBJ2-3; D may correspond to TRBD1 or TRBD2 (6 bases each). The germline V gene has CDR1 MNHEY and CDR2 SVGAGI. V shed 0 bases and J shed 3 bases, with 13 bases lying between them. The CDR3 has 16 residues.